The clone carrying this T cell receptor beta chain was observed a few times. TCRdb called the 5' RACE reads again in MiXCR, with one record for every CDR3 protein. The table records just under 65,000 distinct CDR3 sequences, around a fifth of them present only once. Memory CD4+ cells were defined as CD4+CD45RO+CD25-. Germline CDR1 reads MDHEN; CDR2 reads SYDVKM. CDR3 length equals 14 residues. V gave up 6 bases and J gave up 9 bases; unmatched junction bases: 10. The genes are TRBV28 and TRBJ2-1; 8 bases are a match to TRBD1. The TCR sequence derives from a female donor with breast cancer. The sequencing sample was made of memory CD4+ T cells sorted from a lymph node. Described subset: memory CD4+ T cells, CD4+CD45RO+CD25-. The CDR3 DNA follows: TGTGCCAGCAGCTGGGACAGGACCCAATGTGAGCAGTTCTTC. Translation: CASSWDRTQCEQFF.